A single sample is the source of the 32 T cell receptor beta chains below, sequenced in a study of follicular helper T cells after annual influenza vaccination (dated by TCRdb to between 2016 and 2019). Libraries were built with the immunoSEQ multiplex PCR assay. TCRdb provides this immuneACCESS table in a form limited to in-frame rearrangements. Some clones are lacking; in checked studies, under half of them reflect an unresolved V gene, and why the rest are absent is not known. Here the sample has roughly 4,200 clones; approximately 78% occur a single time. The biggest ten clones account for over 0.7% of the sample. This specimen's time point label, per the study, means: 2015-2016 season, 7 days after influenza vaccination. The sequences come from CXCR5+ CD38- circulating T follicular helper cells from blood, collected 7 days after influenza vaccination. The cell subset or site label corresponds to: circulating Tfh, non-naive CD4+CXCR5+PD-1+ (ICOS+CD38+ or ICOS-CD38-). The receptors come from an adult who received the influenza vaccine.

V usage is TRBV6-1 and J usage is TRBJ2-5, with D unresolved. The germline gives CDR1 MNHNS, CDR2 SASEGT. V dropped 0 bases and J dropped 5 bases, with 10 bases sitting between them. This CDR3 is built from 14 residues. CDR3 DNA: TGTGCCAGCAGTGAAGCAACCTGGCGGGAGACCCAGTACTTC. Residues: CASSEATWRETQYF.

This clone appeared once. The CDR3 region is CASSISGGIAGELFF. CDR3 DNA: TGTGCCAGCAGTATTAGCGGGGGGATCGCCGGGGAGCTGTTTTTT. This rearrangement joins TRBV2 to TRBJ2-2, with 10 bases fitting TRBD2. Germline trimming cut 5 bases from V and 6 bases from J; bases unmatched to any gene: 6. Per the germline V gene, CDR1 is SNHLY and CDR2 is FYNNEI. This CDR3 has 15 amino acids.

The J gene is TRBJ2-2, the V gene TRBV7-9; D is possibly TRBD1 (5 bases). V dropped 5 bases and J dropped 6 bases, with 16 bases sitting between them. CDR3 length: 15 residues. The germline V gene encodes CDR1 SEHNR and CDR2 FQNEAQ (reference sequence). This CDR3 reads CASSLTTTVAGELFF. For the CDR3, the DNA is TGTGCCAGCAGCCTAACTACGACAGTGGCCGGGGAGCTGTTTTTT.

This chain links TRBV7-6 with TRBJ1-1; D not certain. V was clipped by 1 base and J by 3 bases, with 9 bases between them. Germline CDR1 SGHVS, CDR2 FNYEAQ. The CDR3 extends over 14 amino acids. CDR3 loop: CASSLGAGYTEAFF. For the CDR3, the DNA is TGTGCCAGCAGCTTAGGGGCGGGGTACACTGAAGCTTTCTTT. Looking up the rest from reference TRBV7-6 and TRBJ1-1 gives the full variable domain: GAGVSQSPRYKVTKRGQDVALRCDPISGHVSLYWYRQALGQGPEFLTYFNYEAQQDKSGLPNDRFSAERPEGSISTLTIQRTEQRDSAMYRCASSLGAGYTEAFFGQGTRLTVV.

For the CDR3, the DNA is TGCGCCAGCAGCCAAGATGCAGGGTATAACACCGGGGAGCTGTTTTTT. Translating gives CASSQDAGYNTGELFF. The chain carries TRBV4-3 and TRBJ2-2, with D possibly matching TRBD1 (5 bases). CDR1 and CDR2 from the germline V gene are LGHNA and YSLEER. V lost 0 bases, J lost 2 bases, and 10 bases lay in between. There are 16 residues in the CDR3.

The chain uses TRBV9 and TRBJ2-2, with D possibly being TRBD1 or TRBD2 (6 bases each). The CDR3 is 16 amino acids. The germline gives CDR1 SGDLS, CDR2 YYNGEE. V was shortened by 0 bases and J by 3 bases, with 12 bases between the two germline ends. The DNA for the CDR3 is TGTGCCAGCAGCGTAGTAGGGGGGACATACACCGGGGAGCTGTTTTTT. Its protein product is CASSVVGGTYTGELFF.

This clone was picked up one time. The J gene is TRBJ1-5, the V gene TRBV7-3; D uncertain. The CDR3 loop spans 12 amino acids. Germline CDR1 reads SGHTA; CDR2 reads FQGTGA. The V gene lost 10 bases and the J gene lost 7 bases, with 14 bases spanning the gap. The CDR3 protein is CANPGRRQPQHF. The DNA for the CDR3 is TGTGCCAACCCGGGCCGGCGGCAGCCCCAGCATTTT.

This chain connects TRBV6-1 to TRBJ1-3, with no clear D. V gave up 2 bases and J gave up 8 bases, with 13 bases separating them. This CDR3 region has 14 residues. CDR1 is MNHNS and CDR2 is SASEGT in the germline V gene. The CDR3 here is CASSERAGIDTIYF. The CDR3 DNA sequence: TGTGCCAGCAGTGAAAGGGCTGGGATAGACACCATATATTTT.

The V call is TRBV29-1, the J call TRBJ1-3; no clear D gene. The CDR3 covers 12 residues. Germline V gene data show CDR1 as SQVTM and CDR2 as ANQGSEA. V was trimmed by 4 bases and J by 4 bases, leaving 8 bases between them. CDR3 residues: CSVGQGGNTIYF. The CDR3 DNA sequence: TGCAGCGTTGGACAAGGAGGAAACACCATATATTTT.

The chain combines TRBV11-2 with TRBJ1-2; D may be TRBD1 (5 bases). The germline V gene encodes CDR1 SGHAT and CDR2 FQNNGV. V lost 0 bases and J 5 bases, leaving 13 bases between the germline ends. The CDR3 covers 15 residues. In DNA, the CDR3 is TGTGCCAGCAGCTTAGATCAGGGACTGGGTTATGGCTACACCTTC. Encoded protein: CASSLDQGLGYGYTF.

The rearrangement uses TRBV6-6 and TRBJ1-5; 9 positions match TRBD1. The CDR3 contains 15 residues. CDR1 and CDR2 (germline): MNHNY, SVGAGI (reference sequence). V was clipped by 8 bases and J by 3 bases; unmatched bases: 8. CDR3 nucleotide sequence: TGTGCCAGCGGGGCCGGGACAGGGAACAATCAGCCCCAGCATTTT. Translation: CASGAGTGNNQPQHF.

The DNA of the CDR3 is TGTGCCAGCTCACCTAAGACAGGGCCAGGGTCCTACGAGCAGTACTTC. Its translation is CASSPKTGPGSYEQYF. The chain combines TRBV18 with TRBJ2-7, with 7 positions matching TRBD1. V lost 3 bases to trimming and J lost 1 base; unmatched junction nucleotides: 9. Germline values: CDR1 KGHSH, CDR2 LQKENI. CDR3 size: 16 residues.

V is TRBV5-1 and J is TRBJ2-5, with 8 bases fitting TRBD2. The germline CDR1 and CDR2 sequences are SGHRS and YFSETQ. The V gene end was trimmed by 5 bases and the J gene end by 0 bases; junction bases not matched to a gene: 3. The CDR3 loop spans 14 amino acids. Here the CDR3 reads CASSFSGDQETQYF. CDR3 nucleotide sequence: TGCGCCAGCAGTTTTAGCGGGGACCAAGAGACCCAGTACTTC.

The rearrangement uses TRBV18 and TRBJ2-3, with 8 nucleotides matching TRBD2. The trim removed 3 bases at V and 1 base at J, leaving 0 bases unmatched. Germline CDR1 is KGHSH and CDR2 is LQKENI. The CDR3 runs 14 residues. CDR3: CASSPGLGTDTQYF. CDR3 DNA: TGTGCCAGCTCACCGGGACTAGGCACAGATACGCAGTATTTT.

The V gene is TRBV5-1, the J gene TRBJ2-5, with TRBD1 matching 10 bases. This CDR3 is 14 amino acids long. The germline CDR1 and CDR2 sequences are SGHRS and YFSETQ. Trimming removed 4 bases from V and 5 bases from J; junction bases left unmatched: 5. The CDR3, as DNA: TGCGCCAGCAGCACGACAGGGGGCGTGGAGACCCAGTACTTC. Translation gives CASSTTGGVETQYF.

The chain links TRBV18 to TRBJ2-3, with D perhaps matching TRBD2 (5 bases). The CDR3 contains 16 residues. V lost 3 bases and J 0 bases, leaving 13 bases between the germline ends. Germline CDR1 and CDR2: KGHSH and LQKENI. CDR3: CASSPPRGGSTDTQYF. The DNA of the CDR3 is TGTGCCAGCTCACCCCCCCGTGGCGGGAGCACAGATACGCAGTATTTT.

This chain joins TRBV10-3 and TRBJ2-1; D unresolved. The ends were cut back, 3 bases at V and 6 bases at J, with 6 bases in the middle. In germline, CDR1 is ENHRY, CDR2 SYGVKD. There are 12 residues in the CDR3. The CDR3 protein is CAISEQLNEQFF. The CDR3 nucleotides read TGTGCCATCAGTGAACAGCTCAATGAGCAGTTCTTC.

This clone was observed a single time. The rearrangement links TRBV5-1 to TRBJ2-1; 15 bases agree with TRBD2. CDR3 length: 18 amino acids. From germline, CDR1 is SGHRS and CDR2 YFSETQ. V shed 4 bases, J shed 6 bases, and the junction held 11 bases outside the gene matches. CDR3 DNA: TGCGCCAGCAGCGGAGGACTAGCGGGGGGGGAACGCAGCAATGAGCAGTTCTTC. Its protein product is CASSGGLAGGERSNEQFF. Together with reference TRBV5-1 and TRBJ2-1, the CDR3 gives the full variable domain: KAGVTQTPRYLIKTRGQQVTLSCSPISGHRSVSWYQQTPGQGLQFLFEYFSETQRNKGNFPGRFSGRQFSNSRSEMNVSTLELGDSALYLCASSGGLAGGERSNEQFFGPGTRLTVL.

This rearrangement joins TRBV11-2 to TRBJ2-1; 9 bases fit TRBD2. This CDR3 comprises 15 residues. V shed 3 bases and J 7 bases; nucleotides not matched to a gene: 7. Germline assignment: CDR1 SGHAT and CDR2 FQNNGV. CDR3 DNA: TGTGCCAGCAGCTTTTCTGCGGGAGGGGTAAATGAGCAGTTCTTC. This encodes CASSFSAGGVNEQFF.

This rearrangement joins TRBV14 to TRBJ1-1; D gene unclear. Germline CDR1 reads SGHDN; CDR2 reads FVKESK. The CDR3 runs to 13 residues. With 4 bases removed from V and 1 base from J, the gap between germline ends came to 7 bases. The CDR3: CASSLHQNTEAFF. For the CDR3, the DNA is TGTGCCAGCAGCCTTCACCAGAACACTGAAGCTTTCTTT.

The V call is TRBV5-1, the J call TRBJ2-4; TRBD1 matches 7 bases. Unmatched junction bases numbered 4, after V lost 2 bases and J lost 5 bases. The CDR3 loop spans 14 amino acids. From germline, CDR1 is SGHRS and CDR2 YFSETQ. The CDR3 spells CASSLQGTENIQYF. The DNA for the CDR3 is TGCGCCAGCAGCTTACAGGGGACGGAAAACATTCAGTACTTC.

The chain is built from TRBV9 and TRBJ1-2, with D unresolved. Trimming pared 0 bases from V and 8 bases from J, leaving 11 bases between. The germline CDR1 and CDR2 sequences are SGDLS and YYNGEE. The CDR3 spans 13 residues. CDR3 sequence reads: CASSVVGDGGYTF. CDR3 bases: TGTGCCAGCAGCGTAGTCGGGGATGGAGGCTACACCTTC.

This rearrangement joins TRBV18 to TRBJ1-3; the D is unclear. Germline V gives CDR1 KGHSH, CDR2 LQKENI. Trimming removed 2 bases at V and 4 bases at J, with 15 bases between. The CDR3 extends over 16 amino acids. The DNA of the CDR3 is TGTGCCAGCTCACCATTGGCTCGGGGTTCCGGAAACACCATATATTTT. It translates to CASSPLARGSGNTIYF. The complete variable domain, with remaining parts taken from reference TRBV18 and TRBJ1-3, reads NAGVMQNPRHLVRRRGQEARLRCSPMKGHSHVYWYRQLPEEGLKFMVYLQKENIIDESGMPKERFSAEFPKEGPSILRIQQVVRGDSAAYFCASSPLARGSGNTIYFGEGSWLTVV.

This clone was detected once. The J gene is TRBJ2-2, the V gene TRBV18, with 7 bases that match TRBD1. From germline, CDR1 is KGHSH and CDR2 LQKENI. CDR3 length: 17 amino acids. V shed 0 bases, J shed 2 bases, and the junction held 6 bases outside the gene matches. CDR3 residues: CASSPPGTEYNTGELFF. The CDR3 nucleotides are TGTGCCAGCTCACCACCGGGGACAGAATATAACACCGGGGAGCTGTTTTTT.

J is TRBJ2-1 and V is TRBV27; D is possibly TRBD1 or TRBD2 (5 bases each). CDR3 size: 14 residues. Trimming removed 6 bases at V and 4 bases at J, with 13 bases between. Germline V gives CDR1 MNHEY, CDR2 SMNVEV (reference sequence). CDR3: CASRSGLRYNEQFF. As DNA, the CDR3 is TGTGCCAGCAGGTCGGGGCTGCGATACAATGAGCAGTTCTTC.

V and J are TRBV6-6 and TRBJ2-5; D not resolved. CDR1 is MNHNY and CDR2 is SVGAGI in the germline V gene (reference sequence). Between the trimmed V and J ends, which lost 2 bases and 5 bases, there was a span of 12 bases. The CDR3 is 14 residues long. The chain's CDR3 is CASSYGSSQETQYF. As DNA, the CDR3 is TGTGCCAGCAGTTACGGCAGTTCCCAGGAGACCCAGTACTTC.

This sequence joins TRBV27 and TRBJ2-5; D possibly corresponds to TRBD2 (5 bases). This CDR3 has 13 amino acids. V lost 6 bases and J 2 bases, leaving 10 bases between the germline ends. The germline gives CDR1 MNHEY, CDR2 SMNVEV (reference sequence). The CDR3 nucleotides are TGTGCCAGCAGCTGGACTTGGCAAGAGACCCAGTACTTC. Amino acids: CASSWTWQETQYF.

This clone has just a few counts. CDR3 DNA sequence: TGTGCCATCAGTGAGCAGGGAGGTGGCACTGAAGCTTTCTTT. This codes for CAISEQGGGTEAFF. The V gene is TRBV10-3, the J gene TRBJ1-1; tentative D call: TRBD1 (5 bases). Trimming cost V 2 bases and J 4 bases, with 11 bases left between them. Germline V gene lookup returns CDR1 ENHRY and CDR2 SYGVKD. The CDR3 extends over 14 amino acids.

The chain joins TRBV5-1 to TRBJ1-1, with TRBD1 identical over 12 bases. The V gene's germline CDR1 is SGHRS and CDR2 YFSETQ. The CDR3 totals 13 residues. Losses at the gene ends were 7 bases for V and 9 bases for J; bases not matched to a gene: 7. The CDR3 DNA is TGCGCCAGCCCGGGACAGGGGGCGAAGAAAGCTTTCTTT. It specifies CASPGQGAKKAFF.

The rearrangement uses TRBV5-1 and TRBJ1-1; D perhaps matches TRBD1 (6 bases). This CDR3 spans 15 amino acids. In germline, CDR1 is SGHRS, CDR2 YFSETQ. Trimming stripped 6 bases from V and 1 base from J, with 16 bases between. Here the CDR3 DNA reads TGCGCCAGCACCTACGAGGGGGGGGCGAACACTGAAGCTTTCTTT. Amino acids: CASTYEGGANTEAFF.

This clone showed up just once. The chain employs TRBV7-2 and TRBJ1-2, with D unresolved. Germline CDR1 reads SGHTA; CDR2 reads FQGNSA. The CDR3 has 13 residues. V was cut by 2 bases and J by 2 bases, with 6 bases left in between. The CDR3 here is CASSLNPNYGYTF. The DNA for the CDR3 is TGTGCCAGCAGCTTAAACCCCAACTATGGCTACACCTTC. The entire variable domain, with the rest obtained from reference TRBV7-2 and TRBJ1-2, is as follows: GAGVSQSPSNKVTEKGKDVELRCDPISGHTALYWYRQSLGQGLEFLIYFQGNSAPDKSGLPSDRFSAERTGGSVSTLTIQRTQQEDSAVYLCASSLNPNYGYTFGSGTRLTVV.

This clone was recorded a few times. The chain links TRBV27 to TRBJ1-2; D possibly corresponds to TRBD1 (6 bases). The germline V and J ends were trimmed by 6 bases and 2 bases, with 13 bases remaining between them. CDR1 is MNHEY, CDR2 SMNVEV, per germline (reference sequence). CDR3 size: 14 residues. The CDR3: CASSPLQGNYGYTF. Here the CDR3 DNA reads TGTGCCAGCAGCCCGTTACAGGGCAACTATGGCTACACCTTC.